This entry describes one T cell receptor (beta chain). Original analysis: Filtering differed for immunoSEQ, which gave only junction sequences without quality scores. Sequencing was performed with immunoSEQ multiplex PCR; in TCRdb, only in-frame clones are kept and a portion is missing. V and J calls and clone size follow that table, whereas D and trimming were derived from the DNA. Seen here are about 470,000 clones, roughly 80% observed once, and the top ten hold about 13%. The data belong to a study of shared clonotypes between healthy human individuals. The V end lost 3 bases, the J end lost 1 base, and 13 bases lay between the germline ends. This CDR3 has 15 residues. The germline V gene has CDR1 SGDLS and CDR2 YYNGEE.

The sequenced sample consisted of PBMCs. This TCR was recovered from a woman aged 40 to 50 in good health. Some clones in this sample may be carry-over from other donors' samples. This chain links TRBV9 with TRBJ1-1, with D possibly matching TRBD1 (5 bases). The chain's CDR3 is CASSGAWGKNTEAFF. The CDR3, as DNA: TGTGCCAGCAGCGGGGCCTGGGGCAAGAACACTGAAGCTTTCTTT.